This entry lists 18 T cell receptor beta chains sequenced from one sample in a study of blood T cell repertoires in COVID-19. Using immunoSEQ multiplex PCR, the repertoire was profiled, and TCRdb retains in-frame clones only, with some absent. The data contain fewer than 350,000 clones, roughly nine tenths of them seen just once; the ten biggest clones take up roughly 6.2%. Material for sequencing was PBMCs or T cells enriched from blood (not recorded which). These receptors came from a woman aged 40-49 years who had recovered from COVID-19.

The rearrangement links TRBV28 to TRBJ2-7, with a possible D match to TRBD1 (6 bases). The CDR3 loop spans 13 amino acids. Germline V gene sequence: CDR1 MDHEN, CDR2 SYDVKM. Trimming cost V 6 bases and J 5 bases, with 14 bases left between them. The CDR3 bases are TGTGCCAGCAGGGGTGGGGGCTTAGACGAGCAGTACTTC. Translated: CASRGGGLDEQYF.

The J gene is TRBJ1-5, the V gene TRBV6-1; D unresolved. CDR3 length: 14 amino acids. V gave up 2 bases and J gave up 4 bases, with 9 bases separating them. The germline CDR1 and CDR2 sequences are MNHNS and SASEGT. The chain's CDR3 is CASSENRVNQPQHF. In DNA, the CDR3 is TGTGCCAGCAGTGAAAACAGAGTAAATCAGCCCCAGCATTTT.

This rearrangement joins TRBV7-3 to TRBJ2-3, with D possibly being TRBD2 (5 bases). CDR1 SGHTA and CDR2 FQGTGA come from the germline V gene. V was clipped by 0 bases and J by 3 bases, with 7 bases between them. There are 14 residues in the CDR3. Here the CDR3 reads CASSLTPGTDTQYF. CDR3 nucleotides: TGTGCCAGCAGCTTAACGCCGGGGACAGATACGCAGTATTTT.

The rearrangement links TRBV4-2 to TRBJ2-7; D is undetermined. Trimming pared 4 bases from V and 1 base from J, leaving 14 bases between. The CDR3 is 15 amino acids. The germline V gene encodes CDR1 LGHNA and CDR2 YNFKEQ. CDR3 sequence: CASSREPLGSYEQYF. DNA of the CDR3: TGTGCCAGCAGCCGAGAACCCCTAGGATCCTACGAGCAGTACTTC.

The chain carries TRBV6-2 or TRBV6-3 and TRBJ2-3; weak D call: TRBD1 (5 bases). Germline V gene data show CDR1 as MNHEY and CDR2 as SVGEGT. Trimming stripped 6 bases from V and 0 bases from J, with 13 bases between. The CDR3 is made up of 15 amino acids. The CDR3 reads CASSDSYPSTDTQYF. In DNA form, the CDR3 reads TGTGCCAGCAGCGACAGTTACCCTAGCACAGATACGCAGTATTTT.

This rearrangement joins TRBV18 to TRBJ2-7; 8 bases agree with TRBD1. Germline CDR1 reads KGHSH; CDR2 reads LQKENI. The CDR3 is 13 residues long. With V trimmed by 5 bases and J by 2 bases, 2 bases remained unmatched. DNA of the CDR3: TGTGCCAGCTCATCACAGGGGGCCTACGAGCAGTACTTC. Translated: CASSSQGAYEQYF.

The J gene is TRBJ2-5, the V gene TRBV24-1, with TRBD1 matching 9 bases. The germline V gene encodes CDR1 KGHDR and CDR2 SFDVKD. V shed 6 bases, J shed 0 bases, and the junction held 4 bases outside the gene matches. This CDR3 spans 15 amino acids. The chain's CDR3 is CATSPTGGHQETQYF. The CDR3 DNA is TGTGCCACCAGTCCGACAGGGGGACACCAAGAGACCCAGTACTTC.

The DNA of the CDR3 is TGTGCCAGCAGCCAATCACGAGGGAATGAGCAGTTCTTC. Protein sequence: CASSQSRGNEQFF. J is TRBJ2-1 and V is TRBV16; possible D gene TRBD2, 5 bases. Germline CDR1 reads KGHSY; CDR2 reads FQNENV. Deletions cut 0 bases from V and 7 bases from J, with 7 bases between. This CDR3 contains 13 residues.

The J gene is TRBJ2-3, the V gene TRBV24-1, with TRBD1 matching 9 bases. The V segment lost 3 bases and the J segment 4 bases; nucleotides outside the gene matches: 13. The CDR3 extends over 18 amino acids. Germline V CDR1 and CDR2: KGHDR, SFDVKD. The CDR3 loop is CATSDRRTAGQGSDTQYF. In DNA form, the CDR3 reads TGTGCCACCAGTGATAGGCGAACAGCGGGACAGGGATCAGATACGCAGTATTTT.

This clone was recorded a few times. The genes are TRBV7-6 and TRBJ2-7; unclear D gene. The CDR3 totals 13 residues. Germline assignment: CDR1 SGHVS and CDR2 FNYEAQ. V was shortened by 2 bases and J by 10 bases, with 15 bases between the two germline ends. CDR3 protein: CASSLYATEFQYF. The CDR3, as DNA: TGTGCCAGCAGCTTATATGCAACGGAGTTCCAGTACTTC. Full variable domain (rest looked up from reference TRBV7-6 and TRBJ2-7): GAGVSQSPRYKVTKRGQDVALRCDPISGHVSLYWYRQALGQGPEFLTYFNYEAQQDKSGLPNDRFSAERPEGSISTLTIQRTEQRDSAMYRCASSLYATEFQYFGPGTRLTVT.

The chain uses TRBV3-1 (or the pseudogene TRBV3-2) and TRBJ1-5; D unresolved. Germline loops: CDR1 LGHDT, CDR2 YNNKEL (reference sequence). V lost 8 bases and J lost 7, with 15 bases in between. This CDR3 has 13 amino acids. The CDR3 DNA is TGTGCCAGCCGCGGCGGCCCCGGGCAGCCCCAGCATTTT. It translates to CASRGGPGQPQHF.

CDR3 loop: CASSPGTVSSYEQYF. In DNA form, the CDR3 reads TGTGCCAGCTCACCCGGGACTGTGAGCTCCTACGAGCAGTACTTC. The V gene is TRBV18, the J gene TRBJ2-7, with TRBD2 as a possible D gene (6 bases). Trimming cost V 3 bases and J 0 bases, with 12 bases left between them. CDR1 is KGHSH and CDR2 is LQKENI in the germline V gene. The CDR3 runs 15 residues.

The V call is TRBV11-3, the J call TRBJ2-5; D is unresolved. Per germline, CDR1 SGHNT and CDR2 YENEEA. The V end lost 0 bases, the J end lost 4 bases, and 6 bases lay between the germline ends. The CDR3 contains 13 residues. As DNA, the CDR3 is TGTGCCAGCAGCTTAGACGTCAGAGAGACCCAGTACTTC. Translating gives CASSLDVRETQYF.

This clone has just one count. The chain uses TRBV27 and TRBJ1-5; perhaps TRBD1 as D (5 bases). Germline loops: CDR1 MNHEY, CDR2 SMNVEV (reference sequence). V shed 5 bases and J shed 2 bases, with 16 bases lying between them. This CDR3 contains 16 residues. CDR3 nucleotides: TGTGCCAGCAGTCCTACAGGATCTGTCGGCAATCAGCCCCAGCATTTT. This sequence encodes CASSPTGSVGNQPQHF.

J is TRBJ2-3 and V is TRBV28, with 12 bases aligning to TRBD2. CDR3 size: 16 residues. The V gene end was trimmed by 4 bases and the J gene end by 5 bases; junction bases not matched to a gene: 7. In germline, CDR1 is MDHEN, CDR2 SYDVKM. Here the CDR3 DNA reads TGTGCCAGCAGTTCGTGGACTAGCGGGATGAAAGATACGCAGTATTTT. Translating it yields CASSSWTSGMKDTQYF. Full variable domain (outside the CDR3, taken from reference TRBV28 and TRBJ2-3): DVKVTQSSRYLVKRTGEKVFLECVQDMDHENMFWYRQDPGLGLRLIYFSYDVKMKEKGDIPEGYSVSREKKERFSLILESASTNQTSMYLCASSSWTSGMKDTQYFGPGTRLTVL.

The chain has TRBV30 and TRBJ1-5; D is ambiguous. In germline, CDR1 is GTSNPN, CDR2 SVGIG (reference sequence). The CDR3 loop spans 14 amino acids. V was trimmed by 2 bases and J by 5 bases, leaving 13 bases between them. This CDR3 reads CAWSTVAADQPQHF. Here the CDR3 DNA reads TGTGCCTGGAGTACAGTAGCAGCGGATCAGCCCCAGCATTTT.

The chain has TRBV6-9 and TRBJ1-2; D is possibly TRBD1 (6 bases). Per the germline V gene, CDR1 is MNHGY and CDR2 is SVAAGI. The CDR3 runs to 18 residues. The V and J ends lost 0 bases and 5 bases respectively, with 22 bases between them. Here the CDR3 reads CASSYSTTGRTIKYGYTF. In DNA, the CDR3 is TGTGCCAGCAGTTATTCGACTACAGGGCGAACAATCAAGTATGGCTACACCTTC.

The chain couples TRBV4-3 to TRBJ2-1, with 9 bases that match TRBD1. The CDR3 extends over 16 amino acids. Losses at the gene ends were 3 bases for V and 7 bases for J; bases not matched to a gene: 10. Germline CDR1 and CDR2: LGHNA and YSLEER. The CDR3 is CASSHLAGQGRNEQFF. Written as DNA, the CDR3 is TGCGCCAGCAGCCACCTCGCGGGACAGGGTAGGAATGAGCAGTTCTTC.